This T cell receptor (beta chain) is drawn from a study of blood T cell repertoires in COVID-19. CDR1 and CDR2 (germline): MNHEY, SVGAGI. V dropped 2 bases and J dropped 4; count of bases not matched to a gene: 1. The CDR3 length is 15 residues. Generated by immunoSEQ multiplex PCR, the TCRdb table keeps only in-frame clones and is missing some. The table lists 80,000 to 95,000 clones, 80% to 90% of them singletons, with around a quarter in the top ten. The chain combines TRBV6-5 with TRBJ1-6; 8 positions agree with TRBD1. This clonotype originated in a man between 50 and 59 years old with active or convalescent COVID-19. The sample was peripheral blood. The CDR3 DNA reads TGTGCCAGCAGTTACAGGACAGGGTATAATTCACCCCTCCACTTT. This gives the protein CASSYRTGYNSPLHF.